This T cell receptor (beta chain) was recovered during a study of beta chain features in type 1 diabetes. Study results and caveats: When cDNA is sequenced, cells with high TCR expression could be over-represented. There was a moderate but significant shortening of TCRB CDR3s in all four CD4+ subsets of Type 1 diabetes patients. A potential influence of HLA type upon TCRB rearrangement remained unresolved herein. Patients' naive, central memory and Treg TCRB repertoires seemed closer to one another than those of healthy donors.

Per germline, CDR1 MNHEY and CDR2 SMNVEV (reference sequence). The CDR3 has 15 amino acids. With 4 bases removed from V and 12 bases from J, the gap between germline ends came to 22 bases. A note on this clone: What it recognizes is unknown.

Sequenced material consisted of expressed TCRB transcripts (all of the isolated RNA was reverse transcribed). Measured with immunoSEQ multiplex PCR; TCRdb has only the in-frame clones, and not every one. The profile covers 550,000 to 850,000 clones, with 13% appearing a single time and less than 0.025% taken by the ten largest. Sorted CD4+ subsets: naive, central memory, regulatory, stem cell-like memory (CD45RO/CCR7/CD25/CD127/CD95/CD27 panel). The TCR was taken from a man aged 18-30 years with type 1 diabetes. The sequenced material came from naive CD4+ T cells from blood. V and J are TRBV27 and TRBJ2-1; a possible D gene is TRBD1 (5 bases). The CDR3 DNA reads TGTGCCAGCAGTTCCTCGTACCCCCCCAGGCAGGGGCAGTTCTTC. This gives the protein CASSSSYPPRQGQFF.